What follows describes a single T cell receptor (beta chain). Its antigen is currently unknown. Germline V gene lookup returns CDR1 SGDLS and CDR2 YYNGEE. V lost 4 bases and J lost 1, with 16 bases in between. This CDR3 is 16 amino acids long. This sample was included in a study of CD8+CD57+ T cells in acquired aplastic anemia. Study findings and constraints: Significance was not reached for CD8+ Simpson's diversity between patients and controls. Patients had under 30 CD8+ CDR3 sequences in common with controls (the shared set).

Sequenced patients had shown CD8+CD57+ cell expansion by flow cytometry. No therapy was given to patients before blood sampling. Profiling that covered TCR beta VDJ and CDR3 relied on genomic DNA as its template. In TCRdb, the reads were re-called with MiXCR into one record per CDR3 protein. The data contain 80,000 to 100,000 distinct CDR3 sequences, 55% to 75% of them singletons. This clonotype was sampled from a human donor with aplastic anemia. The chain employs TRBV9 and TRBJ2-3; TRBD1 might be the D (6 bases). Material: sorted CD4+, CD8+, or CD8+CD57+ T cells (not recorded which) from PBMCs. The CDR3, as DNA: TGTGCCAGCAGCCCCGCCGGGACAATCGGCACAGATACGCAGTATTTT. Its translation is CASSPAGTIGTDTQYF.